One and the same sample provided the 13 T cell receptor beta chains below, sequenced in a study of T cell responses to AZD1222 COVID-19 vaccine (dated by TCRdb to the early 2020s). The method behind the library was the immunoSEQ multiplex PCR assay. TCRdb's version of the immuneACCESS table is confined to in-frame rearrangements and falls short of the full clone set. An unresolved V gene accounts for under half of the shortfall where checked; the remainder is of unknown origin. Present in this sample are about 130,000 clones, 93% of which were seen just once. The top ten constitute approximately 5% of the sample. Taken with the paper, the label for time point translates to: baseline before first vaccination. Sequenced here: peripheral blood, sampled on day 0 of AZD1222 vaccination. These receptors all come from an adult in good health.

The rearrangement joins TRBV24-1 to TRBJ2-5, with 11 bases that match TRBD1. CDR1 is KGHDR, CDR2 SFDVKD, per germline. The CDR3 is 16 residues long. Losses at the gene ends were 4 bases for V and 4 bases for J; bases not matched to a gene: 7. The CDR3 region has the DNA TGTGCCACCAGTGAAACCGGGACAGGGGGTCGAGAGACCCAGTACTTC. Translation: CATSETGTGGRETQYF.

The chain carries TRBV6-5 and TRBJ2-1; D is ambiguous. The V end lost 6 bases, the J end lost 9 bases, and 15 bases lay between the germline ends. The germline V gene encodes CDR1 MNHEY and CDR2 SVGAGI. The CDR3 loop spans 13 amino acids. CDR3 region: CASSSVEYGEQFF. CDR3 DNA: TGTGCCAGCAGCTCTGTAGAGTATGGTGAGCAGTTCTTC.

The chain links TRBV10-3 to TRBJ2-7, with D tentatively TRBD1 or TRBD2 (6 bases each). Trimming removed 11 bases at V and 2 bases at J, with 22 bases between. This CDR3 has 15 residues. Germline V gene sequence: CDR1 ENHRY, CDR2 SYGVKD. The CDR3 loop is CAPIIPGGTTYEQYF. CDR3 DNA sequence: TGTGCCCCGATTATACCAGGCGGGACAACCTACGAGCAGTACTTC.

The chain links TRBV12-3 or TRBV12-4 to TRBJ2-7; D is unclear. CDR3 length equals 11 residues. V was trimmed by 2 bases and J by 3 bases, leaving 2 bases between them. The CDR3 sequence: CASSLNYEQYF. CDR3 sequence (DNA): TGTGCCAGCAGTTTAAACTACGAGCAGTACTTC.

This clone has a single count. V and J are TRBV11-3 and TRBJ2-1; 10 bases agree with TRBD2. The junction had 14 bases not matched to a gene; V was cut back by 1 base and J by 14 bases. CDR1 is SGHNT, CDR2 YENEEA, per germline. The CDR3 extends over 16 amino acids. CDR3: CASSLASGRAKRQEFF. The CDR3 DNA follows: TGTGCCAGCAGCTTAGCAAGCGGGAGGGCCAAAAGGCAGGAGTTCTTC.

The chain links TRBV7-2 to TRBJ2-1; 7 bases map to TRBD1. The length of the CDR3 is 17 residues. Looked up from germline, CDR1 is SGHTA and CDR2 is FQGNSA. The V and J ends lost 4 bases and 6 bases, in that order; junction bases with no gene match: 15. CDR3 DNA sequence: TGTGCCAGCAGCTCTCTCCAGGACAGGATTTCACCCAATGAGCAGTTCTTC. It translates to CASSSLQDRISPNEQFF.

The chain recombines TRBV12-3 or TRBV12-4 with TRBJ1-1; tentative D call: TRBD1 (5 bases). This CDR3 region has 11 residues. The germline V and J ends were trimmed by 6 bases and 10 bases, with 12 bases remaining between them. The CDR3 here is CASRVGPVAFF. DNA of the CDR3: TGTGCCAGCAGGGTGGGACCGGTAGCTTTCTTT.

This chain links TRBV28 with TRBJ1-6; a weak D match, TRBD1 (6 bases). Looked up from germline, CDR1 is MDHEN and CDR2 is SYDVKM. This CDR3 has 15 amino acids. V was shortened by 7 bases and J by 7 bases, with 17 bases between the two germline ends. Here the CDR3 reads CASIPKTGSNSPLHF. The DNA of the CDR3 is TGTGCCAGCATACCTAAAACAGGGTCCAATTCACCCCTCCACTTT.

The CDR3 is CASSVGDRDHYEQYF. CDR3 DNA sequence: TGTGCCAGCAGCGTAGGGGACAGGGATCACTACGAGCAGTACTTC. V and J are TRBV9 and TRBJ2-7; TRBD1 aligns across 9 bases. CDR1 SGDLS and CDR2 YYNGEE come from the germline V gene. The CDR3 is made up of 15 amino acids. The J segment lost 3 bases and the V segment lost 0 bases, leaving 4 bases of the junction unmatched.

The chain carries TRBV27 and TRBJ1-2; 8 nucleotides line up with TRBD1. This CDR3 is 13 amino acids long. CDR1 and CDR2 (germline): MNHEY, SMNVEV (reference sequence). J lost 5 bases, V lost 2 bases, and 1 base had no gene match. The DNA of the CDR3 is TGTGCCAGCAGTTTAGACAGGGGATATGGCTACACCTTC. Amino acid sequence: CASSLDRGYGYTF.

The rearrangement uses TRBV6-2 or TRBV6-3 and TRBJ1-5; a possible D gene is TRBD1 (5 bases). This CDR3 contains 16 residues. Germline-derived CDR1 and CDR2 are MNHEY and SVGEGT. V was clipped by 6 bases and J by 5 bases, with 20 bases between them. CDR3 sequence: CASSEPWGGPHQPQHF. The CDR3 DNA reads TGTGCCAGCAGCGAACCATGGGGGGGTCCCCATCAGCCCCAGCATTTT.

This clone occurred once. The chain carries TRBV27 and TRBJ1-2, with D perhaps matching TRBD1 (5 bases). Germline V CDR1 and CDR2: MNHEY, SMNVEV (reference sequence). The V gene lost 6 bases and the J gene lost 4 bases, with 15 bases spanning the gap. The CDR3 sequence is 14 residues long. CDR3 sequence: CASSPGTGLYGYTF. The CDR3 coding sequence is TGTGCCAGCAGCCCCGGGACCGGCCTCTATGGCTACACCTTC.

This chain links TRBV19 with TRBJ2-3, with 10 bases matching TRBD2. The CDR3 is made up of 14 amino acids. Germline values: CDR1 LNHDA, CDR2 SQIVND (reference sequence). J lost 6 bases, V lost 6 bases, and 6 bases had no gene match. CDR3 coding DNA: TGTGCCAGTAGAGCGGGAGGGCCATCTGATACGCAGTATTTT. Translating it yields CASRAGGPSDTQYF.